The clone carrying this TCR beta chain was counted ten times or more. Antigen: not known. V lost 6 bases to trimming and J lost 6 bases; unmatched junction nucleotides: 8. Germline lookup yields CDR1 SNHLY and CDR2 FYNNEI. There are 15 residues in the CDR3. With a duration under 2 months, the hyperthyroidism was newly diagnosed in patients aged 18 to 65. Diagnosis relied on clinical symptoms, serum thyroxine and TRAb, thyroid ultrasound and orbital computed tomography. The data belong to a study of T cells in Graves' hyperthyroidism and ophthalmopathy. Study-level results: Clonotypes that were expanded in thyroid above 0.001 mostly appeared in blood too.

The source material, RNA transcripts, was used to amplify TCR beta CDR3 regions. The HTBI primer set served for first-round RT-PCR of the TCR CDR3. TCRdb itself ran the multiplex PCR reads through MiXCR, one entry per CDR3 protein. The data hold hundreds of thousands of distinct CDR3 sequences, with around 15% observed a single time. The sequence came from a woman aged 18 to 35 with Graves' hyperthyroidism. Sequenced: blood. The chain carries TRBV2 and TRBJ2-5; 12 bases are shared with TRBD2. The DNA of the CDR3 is TGTGCCAGCAGCCTGCTAGCGGGAGGGCAAAAGACCCAGTACTTC. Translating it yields CASSLLAGGQKTQYF.